This T cell receptor (beta chain) was captured in a study of blood T cells in healthy people across ages. The individuals who served as donors were healthy Caucasians living in Russia, aged roughly 6 to 90. CDR1 is SGHTA and CDR2 is FQGNSA in the germline V gene. This CDR3 has 13 residues. The V and J ends lost 1 base and 5 bases respectively, with 9 bases between them. This clonotype was recorded a few times. Primed by a sample-barcoded 5' primer and a J-beta primer mix, a second PCR proceeded for 7 to 11 cycles. TCRdb re-derived calls from the 5' RACE reads in MiXCR, one entry per CDR3 protein. The sample consists of over a million distinct CDR3 sequences, roughly a quarter of them appearing once. The data were also submitted as part of a second study, on T cells of mothers and their children.

V usage is TRBV7-2 and J usage is TRBJ2-7; D is undetermined. Sequencing input: blood. This receptor was taken from a girl aged 2 to 10 in good health. The CDR3 spells CASSLETSHEQYF. The CDR3, as DNA: TGTGCCAGCAGCTTAGAAACAAGCCACGAGCAGTACTTC.